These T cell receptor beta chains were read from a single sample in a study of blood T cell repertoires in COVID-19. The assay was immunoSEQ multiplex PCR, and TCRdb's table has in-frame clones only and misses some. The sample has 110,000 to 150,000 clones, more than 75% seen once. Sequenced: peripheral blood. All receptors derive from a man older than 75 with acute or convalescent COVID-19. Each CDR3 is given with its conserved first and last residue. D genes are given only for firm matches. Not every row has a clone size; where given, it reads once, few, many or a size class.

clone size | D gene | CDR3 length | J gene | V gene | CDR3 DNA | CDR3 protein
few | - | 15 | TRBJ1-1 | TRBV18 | TGTGCCAGCTCACCCCTCGGACAAACGAACACTGAAGCTTTCTTT | CASSPLGQTNTEAFF
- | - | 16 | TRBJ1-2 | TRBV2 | TGTGCCAGCAGTGATTTTCGGGCAGGGGCTACCTATGGCTACACCTTC | CASSDFRAGATYGYTF
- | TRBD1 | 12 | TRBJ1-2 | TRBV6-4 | TGTGCCAGCGGAAACAGGGGTTCTGGCTACACCTTC | CASGNRGSGYTF
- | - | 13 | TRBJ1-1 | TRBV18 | TGTGCCAGCTCACCCGGGAGATACACTGAAGCTTTCTTT | CASSPGRYTEAFF
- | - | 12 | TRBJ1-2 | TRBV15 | TGTGCCACCAGTGGTGGGAGCTATGGCTACACCTTC | CATSGGSYGYTF
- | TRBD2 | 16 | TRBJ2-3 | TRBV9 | TGTGCCAGCAGCGTAGATTCTAGCGGTGGATTAGATACGCAGTATTTT | CASSVDSSGGLDTQYF
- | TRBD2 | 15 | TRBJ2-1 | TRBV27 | TGTGCCAGCAGTTTTGGACTAGCGGGGGGTGGTGAGCAGTTCTTC | CASSFGLAGGGEQFF
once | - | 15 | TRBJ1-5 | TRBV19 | TGTGCCAGTACCGTGGGAGGGTCCCACAATCAGCCCCAGCATTTT | CASTVGGSHNQPQHF
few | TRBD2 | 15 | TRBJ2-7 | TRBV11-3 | TGTGCCAGCAGCACCGGACTAGCGGGGGCGTACGAGCAGTACTTC | CASSTGLAGAYEQYF
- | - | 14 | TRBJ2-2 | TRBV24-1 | TGTGCCACCAGTGATTGGCCCACAACCGGGGAGCTGTTTTTT | CATSDWPTTGELFF
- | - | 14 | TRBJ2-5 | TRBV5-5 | TGTGCCAGCAGCCCAGTCGGGGTCCAAGAGACCCAGTACTTC | CASSPVGVQETQYF
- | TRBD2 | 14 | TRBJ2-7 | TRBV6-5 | TGTGCCAGCAGTTACCGGGGGGGAGCATACGAGCAGTACTTC | CASSYRGGAYEQYF
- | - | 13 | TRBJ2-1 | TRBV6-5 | TGTGCCAGCAGTTACAAGGGGCTCGATGAGCAGTTCTTC | CASSYKGLDEQFF
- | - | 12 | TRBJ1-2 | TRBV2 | TGTGCCAGCACTGTCAGGGCAGCAGGCTACACCTTC | CASTVRAAGYTF
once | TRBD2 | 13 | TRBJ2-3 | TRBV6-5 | TGTGCCAGCAGACTTCTAGCGGTTGGGGGATGGTATTTT | CASRLLAVGGWYF
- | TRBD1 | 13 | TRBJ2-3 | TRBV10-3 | TGTGCCATCGGGGACAGGGGGGCAGATACGCAGTATTTT | CAIGDRGADTQYF
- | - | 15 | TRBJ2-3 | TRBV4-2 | TGTGCCAGCAGCCCCCGAAGGGGTGGAACAGATACGCAGTATTTT | CASSPRRGGTDTQYF
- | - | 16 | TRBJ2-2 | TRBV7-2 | TGTGCCAGCAGCTTGCAGGGCACGAAGAACACCGGGGAGCTGTTTTTT | CASSLQGTKNTGELFF